This is a list of T cell receptor beta chains from one sample in a study of neurological immune-mediated disorders. TCRdb recomputed calls from the 5' RACE reads with MiXCR, one row per CDR3 protein. Here the sample spans some 28,000 distinct CDR3 sequences, about 7% being singletons. The specimen sequenced was PBMCs. The receptors stem from a woman in her forties or fifties in good health. Each CDR3 is given with its conserved first and last residue. A D gene is named only where the DNA matches it firmly. Size is stated for part of the rows, as once, few or many counts, or as a class when the clone is expanded.

TRBJ2-3,many,14,TRBD2,TRBV9,CASAPSGMGDTQYF,TGTGCCAGCGCCCCTAGCGGGATGGGGGATACGCAGTATTTT
TRBJ2-5,many,11,TRBD1,TRBV20-1,CSATGGKTQYF,TGCAGTGCCACAGGGGGAAAGACCCAGTACTTC
TRBJ2-1,many,14,NA,TRBV4-1,CASSVVTDHNEQFF,TGCGCCAGCAGCGTTGTTACCGATCACAATGAGCAGTTCTTC
TRBJ1-1,NA,16,NA,TRBV14,CASSLLRTGAGGEAFF,TGTGCCAGCAGCCTCCTTCGGACGGGGGCAGGCGGTGAAGCTTTCTTT
TRBJ1-1,many,13,NA,TRBV20-1,CSARVEGDTEAFF,TGCAGTGCTAGAGTAGAGGGGGACACTGAAGCTTTCTTT
TRBJ1-2,many,14,TRBD1,TRBV3-1,CASSLRGQVYGYTF,TGTGCCAGCAGCCTCAGAGGACAGGTCTATGGCTACACCTTC
TRBJ2-1,many,16,NA,TRBV24-1,CATSDPLGNSYNEQFF,TGTGCCACCAGTGACCCTTTGGGGAACTCCTACAATGAGCAGTTCTTC
TRBJ2-1,many,15,TRBD2,TRBV20-1,CSARDLAAFYNEQFF,TGCAGTGCTAGAGACCTAGCGGCATTTTACAATGAGCAGTTCTTC
TRBJ1-3,many,13,NA,TRBV5-1,CASSLDLQDTIYF,TGCGCCAGCAGCTTGGACCTCCAGGACACCATATATTTT
TRBJ1-1,many,16,NA,TRBV30,CAWSVGGNPMNTEAFF,TGTGCCTGGAGTGTTGGGGGGAACCCGATGAACACTGAAGCTTTCTTT
TRBJ2-3,many,13,TRBD1,TRBV7-9,CAEGDRGSDTQYF,TGTGCAGAAGGGGACAGGGGCTCAGATACGCAGTATTTT
TRBJ2-1,many,18,TRBD2,TRBV7-2,CASSLARGLAGNVREQFF,TGTGCCAGCAGCTTAGCGAGGGGACTAGCGGGCAATGTGAGGGAGCAGTTCTTC
TRBJ2-5,many,14,NA,TRBV14,CASSQDIGGLPQYF,TGTGCCAGCAGCCAAGATATCGGAGGGTTGCCCCAGTACTTC
TRBJ2-7,many,12,NA,TRBV20-1,CSASTRGNEQYF,TGCAGTGCTTCAACCAGGGGCAACGAGCAGTACTTC
TRBJ2-5,many,13,TRBD1,TRBV20-1,CSANRGQRETQYF,TGCAGTGCTAATAGGGGGCAACGGGAGACCCAGTACTTC
TRBJ2-2,many,17,TRBD1,TRBV7-2,CASSPLTRTGSTGELFF,TGTGCCAGCAGCCCGCTAACCCGGACAGGGAGCACCGGGGAGCTGTTTTTT
TRBJ2-1,many,16,TRBD2,TRBV4-1,CASSQEWGGSYNEQFF,TGCGCCAGCAGCCAAGAATGGGGGGGCTCCTACAATGAGCAGTTCTTC
TRBJ2-3,many,15,TRBD2,TRBV20-1,CSASPASGRGDTQYF,TGCAGTGCTTCCCCCGCCAGCGGGAGGGGAGATACGCAGTATTTT
TRBJ2-2,many,15,NA,TRBV5-1,CASSQDRGHTGELFF,TGCGCCAGCAGCCAGGACCGGGGGCACACCGGGGAGCTGTTTTTT
TRBJ2-2,medium-sized,15,TRBD2,TRBV12-3/TRBV12-4,CASSPTSGNTGELFF,TGTGCCAGCAGCCCGACTAGCGGTAACACCGGGGAGCTGTTTTTT
TRBJ2-7,many,16,NA,TRBV6-5,CASSYSSAGAVGEQYF,TGTGCCAGCAGTTACTCGTCGGCAGGAGCTGTAGGGGAGCAGTACTTC
TRBJ1-1,many,16,TRBD1,TRBV20-1,CSARGLGGQGGTEAFF,TGCAGTGCTAGAGGACTTGGGGGACAGGGTGGCACTGAAGCTTTCTTT
TRBJ2-2,few,16,TRBD1,TRBV25-1,CASSPETGYGPGELFF,TGTGCCAGCAGTCCCGAGACAGGGTACGGGCCCGGGGAGCTGTTTTTT
TRBJ2-7,NA,13,NA,TRBV27,CASSYRRGYEQYF,TGTGCCAGCAGTTACCGACGGGGCTACGAGCAGTACTTC
TRBJ2-2,many,16,TRBD2,TRBV7-9,CASSPRRGVKAGELFF,TGTGCCAGCAGCCCGCGGCGGGGGGTAAAGGCCGGGGAGCTGTTTTTT
TRBJ2-3,many,15,TRBD2,TRBV7-9,CASSGDLAAWDTQYF,TGTGCCAGCAGCGGAGACCTAGCGGCCTGGGATACGCAGTATTTT
TRBJ2-7,many,13,TRBD1,TRBV20-1,CSAWDRNTYEQYF,TGCAGTGCCTGGGACAGAAATACCTACGAGCAGTACTTC
TRBJ1-1,few,14,TRBD1,TRBV9,CASSTRDRWTEAFF,TGTGCCAGCAGCACCCGGGACAGGTGGACTGAAGCTTTCTTT
TRBJ1-2,many,12,TRBD1,TRBV20-1,CSATTGGGGYTF,TGCAGTGCTACGACAGGGGGTGGTGGCTACACCTTC
TRBJ2-1,many,12,NA,TRBV20-1,CSAGALTRGQFF,TGCAGTGCTGGAGCTTTGACTAGAGGGCAGTTCTTC
TRBJ2-5,many,16,TRBD1,TRBV20-1,CSARDEGDRGRETQYF,TGCAGTGCTAGAGATGAGGGGGACAGGGGGCGTGAGACCCAGTACTTC
TRBJ1-1,many,14,NA,TRBV24-1,CATSDGTENTEAFF,TGTGCCACCAGTGATGGGACCGAGAACACTGAAGCTTTCTTT
TRBJ1-2,many,11,NA,TRBV20-1,CSASDRDGYTF,TGCAGTGCTTCCGACAGAGATGGCTACACCTTC
TRBJ2-5,many,14,NA,TRBV4-3,CASSPERSQETQYF,TGCGCCAGCAGCCCAGAGCGGTCCCAAGAGACCCAGTACTTC
TRBJ1-6,medium-sized,15,TRBD1,TRBV20-1,CSARGRQGNNSPLHF,TGCAGTGCTAGAGGGAGACAGGGGAATAATTCACCCCTCCACTTT
TRBJ2-1,many,16,NA,TRBV29-1,CSVEGFVAATYNEQFF,TGCAGCGTTGAAGGTTTCGTAGCAGCAACCTACAATGAGCAGTTCTTC
TRBJ2-7,many,14,NA,TRBV27,CASTLKRRQGEQYF,TGTGCCAGCACCCTAAAACGGCGGCAGGGCGAGCAGTACTTC